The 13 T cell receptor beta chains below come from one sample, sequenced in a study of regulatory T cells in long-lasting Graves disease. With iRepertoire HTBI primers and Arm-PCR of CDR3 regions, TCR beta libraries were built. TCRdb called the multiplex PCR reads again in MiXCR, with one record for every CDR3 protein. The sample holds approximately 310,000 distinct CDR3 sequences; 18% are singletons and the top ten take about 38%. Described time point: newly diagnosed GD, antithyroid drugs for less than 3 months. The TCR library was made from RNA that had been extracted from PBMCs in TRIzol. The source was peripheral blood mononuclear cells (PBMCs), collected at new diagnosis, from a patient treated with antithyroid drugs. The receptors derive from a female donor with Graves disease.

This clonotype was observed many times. This CDR3 reads CASSSPRAQLAWEPSLYGYTF. For the CDR3, the DNA is TGTGCCAGCAGTTCACCTCGGGCCCAACTTGCGTGGGAACCTTCCCTCTATGGCTACACCTTC. The chain is built from TRBV6-2 or TRBV6-3 and TRBJ1-2; no reliable D call. The CDR3 consists of 21 residues. Trimming left V 4 bases short and J 4 bases short, with 34 bases between. CDR1 and CDR2 from the germline V gene are MNHEY and SVGEGT.

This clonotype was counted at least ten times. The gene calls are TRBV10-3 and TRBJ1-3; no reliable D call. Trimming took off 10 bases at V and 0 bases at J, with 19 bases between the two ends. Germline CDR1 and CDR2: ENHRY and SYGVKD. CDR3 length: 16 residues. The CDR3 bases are TGTGCCACCCCGATGACGGATACCCGCTCTGGAAACACCATATATTTT. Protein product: CATPMTDTRSGNTIYF.

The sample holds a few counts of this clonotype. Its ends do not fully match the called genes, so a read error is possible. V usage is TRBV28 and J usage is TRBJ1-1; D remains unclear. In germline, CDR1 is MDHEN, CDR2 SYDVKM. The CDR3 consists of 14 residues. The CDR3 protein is CAGSAPGLNTEAFF. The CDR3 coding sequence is TGTGCCGGCAGTGCCCCCGGGTTGAACACTGAAGCTTTCTTT.

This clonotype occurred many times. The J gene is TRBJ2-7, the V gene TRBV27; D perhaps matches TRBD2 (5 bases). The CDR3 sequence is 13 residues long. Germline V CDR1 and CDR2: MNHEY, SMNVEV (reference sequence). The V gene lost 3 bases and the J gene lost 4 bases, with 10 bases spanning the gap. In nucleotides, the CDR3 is TGTGCCAGCAGTTTCGGAGGAAAGTACGAGCAGTACTTC. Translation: CASSFGGKYEQYF.

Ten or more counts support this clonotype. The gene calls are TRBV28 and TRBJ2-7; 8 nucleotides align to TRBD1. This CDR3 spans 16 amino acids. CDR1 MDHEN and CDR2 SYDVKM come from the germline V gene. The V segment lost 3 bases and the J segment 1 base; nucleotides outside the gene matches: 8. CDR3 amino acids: CASSFEVDRGSYEQYF. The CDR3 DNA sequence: TGTGCCAGCAGTTTTGAGGTAGACAGGGGATCCTACGAGCAGTACTTC.

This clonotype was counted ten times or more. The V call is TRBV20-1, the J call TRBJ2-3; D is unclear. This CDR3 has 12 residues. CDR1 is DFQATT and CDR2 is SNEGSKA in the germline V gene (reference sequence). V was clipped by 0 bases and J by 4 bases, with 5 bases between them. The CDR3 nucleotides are TGCAGTGCTAGAGATCTAGCAGATACGCAGTATTTT. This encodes CSARDLADTQYF.

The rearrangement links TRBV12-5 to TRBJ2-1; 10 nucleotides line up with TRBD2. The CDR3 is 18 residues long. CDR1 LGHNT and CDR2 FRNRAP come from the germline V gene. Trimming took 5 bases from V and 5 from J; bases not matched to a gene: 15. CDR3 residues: CASGPPSGGERADNEQFF. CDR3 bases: TGTGCTAGTGGTCCTCCTAGCGGGGGAGAACGGGCCGACAATGAGCAGTTCTTC.

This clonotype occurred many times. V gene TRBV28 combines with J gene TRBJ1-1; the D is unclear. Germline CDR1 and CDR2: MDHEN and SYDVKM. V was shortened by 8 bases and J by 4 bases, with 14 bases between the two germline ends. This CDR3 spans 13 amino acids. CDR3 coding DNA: TGTGCCAGCTCCGACATTGGGAGCACTGAAGCTTTCTTT. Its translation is CASSDIGSTEAFF.

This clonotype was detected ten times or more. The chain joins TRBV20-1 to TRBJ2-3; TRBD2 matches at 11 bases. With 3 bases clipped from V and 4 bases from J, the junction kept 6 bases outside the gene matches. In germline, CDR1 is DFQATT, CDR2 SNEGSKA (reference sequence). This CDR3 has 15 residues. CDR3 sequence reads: CSASVLAGDADTQYF. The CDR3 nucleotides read TGCAGTGCTAGCGTACTAGCGGGAGACGCAGATACGCAGTATTTT.

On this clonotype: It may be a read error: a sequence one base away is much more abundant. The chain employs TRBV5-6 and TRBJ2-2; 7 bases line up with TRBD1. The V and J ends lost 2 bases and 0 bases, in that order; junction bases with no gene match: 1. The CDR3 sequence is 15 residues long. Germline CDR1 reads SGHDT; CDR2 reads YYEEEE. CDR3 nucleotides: TGTGCCAGCAGCTTCGGGACAGCGAACACCGGGGAGCTGTTTTTT. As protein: CASSFGTANTGELFF. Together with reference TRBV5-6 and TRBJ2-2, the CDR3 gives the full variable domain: DAGVTQSPTHLIKTRGQQVTLRCSPKSGHDTVSWYQQALGQGPQFIFQYYEEEERQRGNFPDRFSGHQFPNYSSELNVNALLLGDSALYLCASSFGTANTGELFFGEGSRLTVL.

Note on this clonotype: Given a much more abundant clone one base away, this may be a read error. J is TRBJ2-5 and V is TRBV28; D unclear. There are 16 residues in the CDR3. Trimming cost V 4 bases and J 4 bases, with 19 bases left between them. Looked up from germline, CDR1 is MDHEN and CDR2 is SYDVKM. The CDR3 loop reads CASSSPGRELRETQYF. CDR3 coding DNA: TGTGCCAGCAGTTCCCCGGGCCGAGAATTACGAGAGACCCAGTACTTC.

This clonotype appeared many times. For the CDR3, the DNA is TGTGCCGGAGGGACAGGGACCTACGAGCAGTACTTC. This codes for CAGGTGTYEQYF. This chain links TRBV2 with TRBJ2-7; 9 bases agree with TRBD1. Germline trimming cut 11 bases from V and 2 bases from J; bases unmatched to any gene: 4. Germline lookup yields CDR1 SNHLY and CDR2 FYNNEI. CDR3 size: 12 residues.

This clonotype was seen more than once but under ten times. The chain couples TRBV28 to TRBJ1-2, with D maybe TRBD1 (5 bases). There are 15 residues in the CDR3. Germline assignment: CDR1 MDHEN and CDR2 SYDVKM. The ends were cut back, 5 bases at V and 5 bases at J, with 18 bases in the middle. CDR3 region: CASSLVIGAPYGYTF. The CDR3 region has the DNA TGTGCCAGCAGTCTAGTGATCGGGGCTCCGTATGGCTACACCTTC.